The source of this T cell receptor (beta chain) is a study of OX40 agonist ivuxolimab in advanced cancers. TCRdb's table, derived via immunoSEQ multiplex PCR, lists solely in-frame clones and lacks some. The data hold tens of thousands of clones, with approximately 92% observed a single time. Trimming took off 0 bases at V and 1 base at J, with 14 bases between the two ends. CDR1 and CDR2 (germline): SGHNT, YYREEE (reference sequence). The CDR3 sequence is 17 residues long. The clonotype originates from an adult with an advanced solid tumor such as melanoma, head and neck, liver or kidney cancer. The rearrangement joins TRBV5-4 to TRBJ1-3; D might be TRBD1 (5 bases). The starting material was CD4+ or CD8+ T cells sorted from blood, obtained in a trial of the OX40 agonist ivuxolimab. CDR3 protein: CASSLVTEQRSGNTIYF. CDR3 nucleotide sequence: TGTGCCAGCAGCTTGGTGACAGAACAACGTTCTGGAAACACCATATATTTT.